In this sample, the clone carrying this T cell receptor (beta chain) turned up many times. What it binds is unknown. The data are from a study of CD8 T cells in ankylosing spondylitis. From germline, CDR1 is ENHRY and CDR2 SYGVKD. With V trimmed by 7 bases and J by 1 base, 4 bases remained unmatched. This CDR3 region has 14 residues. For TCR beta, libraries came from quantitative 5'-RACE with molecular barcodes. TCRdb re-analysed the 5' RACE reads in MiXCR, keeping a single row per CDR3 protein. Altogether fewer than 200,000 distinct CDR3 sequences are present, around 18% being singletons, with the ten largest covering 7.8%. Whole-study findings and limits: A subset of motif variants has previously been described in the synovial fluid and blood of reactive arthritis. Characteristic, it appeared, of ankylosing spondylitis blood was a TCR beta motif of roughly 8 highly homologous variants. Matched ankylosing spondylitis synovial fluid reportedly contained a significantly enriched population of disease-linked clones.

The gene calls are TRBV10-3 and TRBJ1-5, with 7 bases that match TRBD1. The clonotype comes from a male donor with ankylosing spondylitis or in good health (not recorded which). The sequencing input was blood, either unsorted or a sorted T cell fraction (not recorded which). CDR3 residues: CAIKGAESNQPQHF. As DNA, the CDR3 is TGTGCCATCAAGGGGGCAGAAAGCAATCAGCCCCAGCATTTT.